The source of this T cell receptor beta chain is a study of naive and memory T cell subsets. Both TRBC1 and TRBC2 were covered by a beta constant-region primer of two equimolar oligonucleotides. Ligated cDNA was amplified by four rounds of PCR with nested alpha and beta constant-region primers and SP2. TCRdb used MiXCR to reprocess the UMI-ligation and nested PCR reads, holding one entry per CDR3 protein. The sample includes about 140,000 distinct CDR3 sequences, 15% to 25% of them seen just once. Study outcomes and limitations: Especially in CD8 cells, naive repertoires contained a few larger clonotypes, possibly CD45RA-re-expressing memory cells.

This clonotype appeared a single time. Its target is not known. The germline V gene has CDR1 MGHRA and CDR2 YSYEKL. Trimming cost V 1 base and J 2 bases, with 9 bases left between them. CDR3 length equals 14 residues. V gene TRBV4-1 combines with J gene TRBJ2-7; D is uncertain. The clonotype was recovered from a human donor in good health. The source material was naive CD8+ T cells from blood. The CDR3 reads CASSQALGTYEQYF. For the CDR3, the DNA is TGCGCCAGCAGCCAAGCCTTAGGGACCTACGAGCAGTACTTC.